Listed below are T cell receptor beta chains from one sample, sequenced in a study of CD8+ T cells in alopecia areata. TCRdb's copy holds only in-frame clones and misses some; the assay was immunoSEQ multiplex PCR. This table holds roughly 76,000 clones, 29% found once. Specimen: CD8+ T cells sorted from blood, collected at week 4, from a patient treated with tofacitinib. The receptor set was obtained from a human donor with alopecia areata. The CDR3 runs from the conserved cysteine through the conserved F or W. The D gene is left open where the match is weak. Clone size, where shown, is once, few, many, or a class for clones that have expanded.

TRBJ1-1,TRBV29-1,few,TRBD1,CSGTGTGVSTEAFF,TGCAGCGGGACCGGGACAGGGGTTTCCACTGAAGCTTTCTTT
TRBJ2-3,TRBV15,once,-,CATSTPREVPHTQYF,TGTGCCACCAGCACCCCCCGGGAAGTTCCACATACGCAGTATTTT
TRBJ2-6,TRBV9,-,-,CASSVEVIPRGANVLTF,TGTGCCAGCAGCGTCGAAGTCATCCCCCGTGGGGCCAACGTCCTGACTTTC
TRBJ2-1,TRBV29-1,-,-,CSVDANNEQFF,TGCAGCGTGGACGCGAACAATGAGCAGTTCTTC
TRBJ2-7,TRBV7-2,few,TRBD1,CASSPQGAYEQYF,TGTGCCAGCAGCCCACAGGGGGCCTACGAGCAGTACTTC
TRBJ1-1,TRBV27,-,TRBD1,CASSTGQGTEAFF,TGTGCCAGCAGTACGGGACAGGGCACTGAAGCTTTCTTT
TRBJ1-1,TRBV4-3,few,-,CASSPYGGAEAFF,TGCGCCAGCAGCCCTTACGGGGGGGCTGAAGCTTTCTTT
TRBJ2-3,TRBV5-5,few,-,CASLGPRTDTQYF,TGTGCCAGCTTAGGTCCGCGTACCGATACGCAGTATTTT
TRBJ1-2,TRBV29-1,-,TRBD1,CSVEEGGPNYGYTF,TGCAGCGTTGAAGAAGGGGGCCCTAACTATGGCTACACCTTC
TRBJ1-2,TRBV29-1,few,-,CSVPREGRYGYTF,TGCAGCGTCCCCCGGGAGGGGAGGTATGGCTACACCTTC
TRBJ2-7,TRBV5-1,-,-,CASSLDRVSYEQYF,TGCGCCAGCAGCTTGGACAGGGTCTCCTACGAGCAGTACTTC
TRBJ2-2,TRBV5-1,-,-,CASSLRQNTGELFF,TGCGCCAGCAGCTTACGCCAGAACACCGGGGAGCTGTTTTTT
TRBJ2-7,TRBV29-1,few,-,CSVENRIKGYEQYF,TGCAGCGTTGAGAACAGGATCAAGGGCTACGAGCAGTACTTC
TRBJ1-1,TRBV7-9,-,TRBD1,CASRQGVRTEAFF,TGTGCCAGCCGACAGGGGGTTCGCACTGAAGCTTTCTTT
TRBJ2-1,TRBV5-6,few,TRBD2,CASSPGTSGGSSYNEQFF,TGTGCCAGCAGCCCCGGGACTAGCGGGGGCAGCTCCTACAATGAGCAGTTCTTC
TRBJ1-3,TRBV2,-,TRBD1,CGTVTGAGGNTIYF,TGCGGAACAGTGACAGGGGCCGGTGGGAACACCATATATTTT
TRBJ2-2,TRBV4-1,-,TRBD2,CASCQAGADTGELFF,TGCGCCAGCTGTCAAGCGGGAGCTGACACCGGGGAGCTGTTTTTT
TRBJ1-1,TRBV5-1,few,-,CASSLLRMNTEAFF,TGCGCCAGCAGCTTGTTACGGATGAACACTGAAGCTTTCTTT
TRBJ1-1,TRBV7-6,-,-,CASSLRPNTEAFF,TGTGCCAGCAGCTTAAGACCGAACACTGAAGCTTTCTTT
TRBJ1-3,TRBV6-1,few,-,CASSDGVSGNTIYF,TGTGCCAGCAGTGACGGGGTCTCTGGAAACACCATATATTTT
TRBJ2-6,TRBV4-1,few,-,CASSPGWAGANVLTF,TGCGCCAGCAGCCCTGGGTGGGCTGGGGCCAACGTCCTGACTTTC
TRBJ1-1,TRBV27,-,TRBD1,CASGYTGGVTEAFF,TGTGCCAGCGGCTATACAGGGGGCGTAACTGAAGCTTTCTTT
TRBJ2-7,TRBV5-4,-,TRBD1,CASSLDRGAYEQYF,TGTGCCAGCAGCCTGGACAGGGGGGCCTACGAGCAGTACTTC
TRBJ2-2,TRBV29-1,-,-,CSVAGNTGELFF,TGCAGCGTTGCGGGGAACACCGGGGAGCTGTTTTTT
TRBJ2-2,TRBV30,-,-,CAWSSEGNTGELFF,TGTGCCTGGAGTTCGGAGGGTAACACCGGGGAGCTGTTTTTT
TRBJ1-4,TRBV30,-,-,CACGTLNEKLFF,TGTGCCTGCGGGACACTAAATGAAAAACTGTTTTTT
TRBJ2-7,TRBV5-6,-,-,CASSLGSGSYEQYF,TGTGCCAGCAGCTTGGGGTCAGGCTCCTACGAGCAGTACTTC
TRBJ2-7,TRBV29-1,few,TRBD1,CSVIDRDSYEQYF,TGCAGCGTTATAGACAGGGACTCCTACGAGCAGTACTTC
TRBJ1-2,TRBV29-1,few,TRBD1,CGLTGGDYGYTF,TGCGGACTGACAGGGGGGGACTATGGCTACACCTTC
TRBJ2-7,TRBV27,-,-,CASSSSTNGYEQYF,TGTGCCAGCAGTTCCTCGACTAACGGCTACGAGCAGTACTTC
TRBJ2-7,TRBV29-1,few,-,CSVEEMNEQYF,TGCAGCGTTGAAGAAATGAACGAGCAGTACTTC
TRBJ2-7,TRBV29-1,-,TRBD2,CSVMREGLGRAPGEQYF,TGCAGCGTCATGAGGGAGGGACTCGGCAGGGCTCCCGGCGAGCAGTACTTC
TRBJ2-7,TRBV29-1,few,TRBD1,CSVSGQPFEQYF,TGCAGCGTTTCGGGACAGCCATTCGAGCAGTACTTC
TRBJ1-2,TRBV9,-,-,CASSGIGYTF,TGTGCCAGCAGCGGCATAGGCTACACCTTC
TRBJ2-3,TRBV29-1,few,-,CSVEGVEATDTQYF,TGCAGCGTTGAAGGGGTGGAAGCCACAGATACGCAGTATTTT
TRBJ1-5,TRBV7-9,few,-,CASRAGLNQPQHF,TGTGCCAGCAGGGCGGGACTTAATCAGCCCCAGCATTTT
TRBJ2-7,TRBV20-1,-,-,CSALIRLEQYF,TGCAGTGCTCTTATTAGGCTCGAGCAGTACTTC
TRBJ2-1,TRBV27,-,-,CASRGNEQFF,TGTGCCAGCAGGGGCAATGAGCAGTTCTTC
TRBJ1-2,TRBV30,few,-,CAWTRAGDYGYTF,TGTGCCTGGACACGGGCGGGGGACTATGGCTACACCTTC
TRBJ1-1,TRBV29-1,few,-,CSVSGLAFF,TGCAGCGTTTCGGGCCTGGCTTTCTTT
TRBJ2-1,TRBV29-1,few,TRBD2,CSVGSSGNNEQFF,TGCAGCGTTGGGTCTAGCGGAAACAATGAGCAGTTCTTC
TRBJ1-2,TRBV27,few,-,CASTSGYGYTF,TGTGCCAGCACCAGCGGCTATGGCTACACCTTC
TRBJ2-2,TRBV9,-,-,CASSHLGELFF,TGTGCCAGCAGCCATTTGGGGGAGCTGTTTTTT
TRBJ2-2,TRBV4-1,-,-,CASSQVANTGELFF,TGCGCCAGCAGCCAAGTGGCCAACACCGGGGAGCTGTTTTTT
TRBJ2-5,TRBV6-5,-,-,CASSPGLKGTQYF,TGTGCCAGCAGTCCGGGACTTAAGGGGACCCAGTACTTC
TRBJ2-1,TRBV7-9,few,TRBD2,CASILAGGVNNEQFF,TGTGCCAGCATCCTAGCGGGAGGGGTTAACAATGAGCAGTTCTTC
TRBJ1-1,TRBV6-5,-,-,CASSRGHLNTEAFF,TGTGCCAGCAGTCGCGGACACTTGAACACTGAAGCTTTCTTT
TRBJ2-2,TRBV19,few,-,CASSAGELFF,TGTGCCAGTAGTGCCGGGGAGCTGTTTTTT
TRBJ2-3,TRBV11-2,few,-,CASSPQGRPQYF,TGTGCCAGCAGCCCACAGGGTCGCCCGCAGTATTTT
TRBJ2-1,TRBV11-2,medium-sized,-,CASSSMSEQFF,TGTGCCAGCAGCTCAATGAGTGAGCAGTTCTTC
TRBJ2-7,TRBV6-5,-,-,CASSGTYEQYF,TGTGCCAGCAGTGGAACCTACGAGCAGTACTTC
TRBJ1-5,TRBV6-5,-,TRBD1,CASSPGGQPQHF,TGTGCCAGCAGTCCAGGGGGACAGCCCCAGCATTTT
TRBJ2-7,TRBV30,few,-,CAWDGLTEQYF,TGTGCCTGGGATGGACTAACCGAGCAGTACTTC
TRBJ2-7,TRBV6-1,few,TRBD2,CASSDGTSGAYEQYF,TGTGCCAGCAGTGACGGGACTAGCGGTGCCTACGAGCAGTACTTC
TRBJ2-5,TRBV7-7,-,TRBD2,CASSLGLAGGETQYF,TGTGCTAGCAGCTTAGGGCTAGCGGGAGGAGAGACCCAGTACTTC
TRBJ2-4,TRBV14,-,-,CASSQEIAKNIQYF,TGTGCCAGCAGCCAAGAAATAGCCAAAAACATTCAGTACTTC